A selection of T cell receptor beta chains follows, all from one sample in a study of shared clonotypes between healthy human individuals. Sequencing was performed with immunoSEQ multiplex PCR; in TCRdb, only in-frame clones are kept and a portion is missing. The repertoire includes about 2.4 million clones, more than 80% of them detected once, and roughly 0.13% sits in the top ten. Sequenced input: naive CD4+ T cells sorted from blood. These receptors all come from a man aged 18 to 30 in good health. CDR3s include the opening cysteine and the closing phenylalanine or tryptophan. The D gene is left open where the match is weak. Size is stated for part of the rows, as once, few or many counts, or as a class when the clone is expanded.

clone size: -; D gene: -; J gene: TRBJ2-7; V gene: TRBV5-1; CDR3 DNA: TGCGCCAGCAGCGCGGGGACACCCTACGAGCAGTACTTC; CDR3 protein: CASSAGTPYEQYF
clone size: -; D gene: TRBD1; J gene: TRBJ1-3; V gene: TRBV9; CDR3 DNA: TGTGCCAGCAGCGTATTTTCAGGGGGTGCTGGAAACACCATATATTTT; CDR3 protein: CASSVFSGGAGNTIYF
clone size: few; D gene: TRBD1; J gene: TRBJ2-2; V gene: TRBV4-1; CDR3 DNA: TGCGCCAGCAGCCAAGGACAGGGGGCCGTCGGGGAGCTGTTTTTT; CDR3 protein: CASSQGQGAVGELFF
clone size: once; D gene: -; J gene: TRBJ2-7; V gene: TRBV6-6; CDR3 DNA: TGTGCCAGCAGAGGACCACAGGGCGTCTACGAGCAGTACTTC; CDR3 protein: CASRGPQGVYEQYF
clone size: -; D gene: -; J gene: TRBJ2-7; V gene: TRBV1; CDR3 DNA: TGCACCAGCAGCCAAGGAAAAGCGGGGACCTCCTACGAGCAGTACTTC; CDR3 protein: CTSSQGKAGTSYEQYF
clone size: -; D gene: TRBD2; J gene: TRBJ2-5; V gene: TRBV2; CDR3 DNA: TGTGCCAGCAGGGCCGGGACTAGTGAAGAGACCCAGTACTTC; CDR3 protein: CASRAGTSEETQYF
clone size: -; D gene: TRBD1; J gene: TRBJ1-4; V gene: TRBV27; CDR3 DNA: TGTGCCAGCAGTTCTCGGACAGGGAGAGCAACTAATGAAAAACTGTTTTTT; CDR3 protein: CASSSRTGRATNEKLFF
clone size: -; D gene: -; J gene: TRBJ2-3; V gene: TRBV5-1; CDR3 DNA: TGCGCCAGCAGCTTAACTAGCATGGCAGATACGCAGTATTTT; CDR3 protein: CASSLTSMADTQYF
clone size: -; D gene: -; J gene: TRBJ2-3; V gene: TRBV27; CDR3 DNA: TGTGCCAGCAGTCATTATGGGGGTGGCGGCTCAGATACGCAGTATTTT; CDR3 protein: CASSHYGGGGSDTQYF
clone size: -; D gene: -; J gene: TRBJ1-6; V gene: TRBV27; CDR3 DNA: TGTGCCAGCAGTTTATGGGGTGCACCCCTCCACTTT; CDR3 protein: CASSLWGAPLHF
clone size: -; D gene: -; J gene: TRBJ1-2; V gene: TRBV5-8; CDR3 DNA: TGTGCCAGCAGCGTCGACAGATTAGGGTCCGGAGGAAAAGGCTACACCTTC; CDR3 protein: CASSVDRLGSGGKGYTF
clone size: -; D gene: TRBD2; J gene: TRBJ2-2; V gene: TRBV18; CDR3 DNA: TGTGCCAGCTCACCACCACCGGGAGGAACCGGGGAGCTGTTTTTT; CDR3 protein: CASSPPPGGTGELFF
clone size: -; D gene: -; J gene: TRBJ1-6; V gene: TRBV28; CDR3 DNA: TGTGCCAGCACTACCCCCCGTTCACCCCTCCACTTT; CDR3 protein: CASTTPRSPLHF
clone size: once; D gene: TRBD1; J gene: TRBJ2-3; V gene: TRBV28; CDR3 DNA: TGTGCCACCGAGGGGGCCTACTCTAGCACAGATACGCAGTATTTT; CDR3 protein: CATEGAYSSTDTQYF
clone size: -; D gene: TRBD1; J gene: TRBJ1-2; V gene: TRBV2; CDR3 DNA: TGTGCCAGCAGTCGACTGGGGGGACAGGGGGCGGTGGTCTATGGCTACACCTTC; CDR3 protein: CASSRLGGQGAVVYGYTF
clone size: -; D gene: -; J gene: TRBJ2-3; V gene: TRBV18; CDR3 DNA: TGTGCCAGCTCACCTCTGATAGCGACACTCGATACGCAGTATTTT; CDR3 protein: CASSPLIATLDTQYF
clone size: few; D gene: -; J gene: TRBJ1-1; V gene: TRBV20-1; CDR3 DNA: TGCAGTGCTAGGGTGAACACTGAAGCTTTCTTT; CDR3 protein: CSARVNTEAFF
clone size: -; D gene: -; J gene: TRBJ2-1; V gene: TRBV5-8; CDR3 DNA: TGTGCCAGCAGCTTGACGAGCGGTTCTTACAATGAGCAGTTCTTC; CDR3 protein: CASSLTSGSYNEQFF
clone size: -; D gene: TRBD1; J gene: TRBJ2-2; V gene: TRBV4-2; CDR3 DNA: TGTGCCAGCAGGACAGGGGGCATCGACACCGGGGAGCTGTTTTTT; CDR3 protein: CASRTGGIDTGELFF
clone size: -; D gene: -; J gene: TRBJ1-2; V gene: TRBV5-1; CDR3 DNA: TGCGCCAGCAGCTGGTTCAGTCTCGACTATGGCTACACCTTC; CDR3 protein: CASSWFSLDYGYTF
clone size: -; D gene: TRBD1; J gene: TRBJ2-1; V gene: TRBV10-1; CDR3 DNA: TGCGCCAGCAGCTCGACCGGGACAGGTCTAAATGAGCAGTTCTTC; CDR3 protein: CASSSTGTGLNEQFF
clone size: -; D gene: -; J gene: TRBJ2-3; V gene: TRBV5-1; CDR3 DNA: TGCGCCAGCAGCTTTGTAGGGGTTGTCACAGATACGCAGTATTTT; CDR3 protein: CASSFVGVVTDTQYF
clone size: -; D gene: -; J gene: TRBJ2-1; V gene: TRBV5-1; CDR3 DNA: TGCGCCAGCAGCTTGGCTGAGGGGTACAATGAGCAGTTCTTC; CDR3 protein: CASSLAEGYNEQFF
clone size: -; D gene: TRBD1; J gene: TRBJ1-1; V gene: TRBV5-1; CDR3 DNA: TGCGCCAGCAGTTTGGACAGGCCGAACACTGAAGCTTTCTTT; CDR3 protein: CASSLDRPNTEAFF
clone size: -; D gene: -; J gene: TRBJ2-2; V gene: TRBV9; CDR3 DNA: TGTGCCAGCGCTGCGACTACGAACACCGGGGAGCTGTTTTTT; CDR3 protein: CASAATTNTGELFF
clone size: -; D gene: TRBD1; J gene: TRBJ2-1; V gene: TRBV27; CDR3 DNA: TGTGCCAGCAGTTTAGGGACAGGTACCTACAATGAGCAGTTCTTC; CDR3 protein: CASSLGTGTYNEQFF
clone size: -; D gene: -; J gene: TRBJ2-1; V gene: TRBV7-2; CDR3 DNA: TGTGCCAGCAGCCCTCGTGTGGGGGGAGAGCAGTTCTTC; CDR3 protein: CASSPRVGGEQFF